Each of the 26 T cell receptor beta chains below was sequenced from the same sample in a study of T cells after posttransplantation cyclophosphamide. Assay used: immunoSEQ multiplex PCR; TCRdb lists only in-frame clones, some missing. The sample records roughly 2,700 clones, almost 75% being singletons. The sequenced sample consisted of PBMCs. The source is a man under 40 with a blood cancer, CMV-positive, and with a related stem cell donor.

This clone was recorded once. Written as DNA, the CDR3 is TGTGCCACCAGCAGAGATCCTATAGGGACAGGTGAAAAACTGTTTTTT. Translated, it gives CATSRDPIGTGEKLFF. The chain has TRBV15 and TRBJ1-4; 8 bases agree with TRBD1. Trimming cost V 0 bases and J 7 bases; bases outside gene matches: 7. The germline V gene has CDR1 LNHNV and CDR2 YYDKDF (reference sequence). CDR3 length equals 16 residues.

This clone was observed many times. The DNA of the CDR3 is TGTGCCAGCCCCAATACAGCAGGGTTTAATGAGCGGGACCCCGAGCAGTACTTC. This translates into CASPNTAGFNERDPEQYF. The V call is TRBV7-9, the J call TRBJ2-7; the match to TRBD2 covers 7 bases. The CDR3 totals 18 residues. V dropped 8 bases and J dropped 6; count of bases not matched to a gene: 25. CDR1 SEHNR and CDR2 FQNEAQ come from the germline V gene (reference sequence).

The chain employs TRBV4-1 and TRBJ1-3, with TRBD1 as a possible D gene (6 bases). V gave up 0 bases and J gave up 0 bases, with 24 bases separating them. The length of the CDR3 is 21 residues. Germline V CDR1 and CDR2: MGHRA, YSYEKL. The CDR3 spells CASSQDYTGLGALSSGNTIYF. Written as DNA, the CDR3 is TGCGCCAGCAGCCAAGATTATACTGGTTTGGGGGCCCTGAGCTCTGGAAACACCATATATTTT.

The chain recombines TRBV19 with TRBJ1-5; 8 bases align to TRBD1. The CDR3 consists of 14 residues. Trimming removed 6 bases from V and 7 bases from J; junction bases left unmatched: 8. In germline, CDR1 is LNHDA, CDR2 SQIVND (reference sequence). The CDR3 is CASSQAGGLQPQHF. CDR3 nucleotide sequence: TGTGCCAGTAGCCAAGCAGGGGGCTTGCAGCCCCAGCATTTT.

This clone was seen a single time. The rearrangement links TRBV2 to TRBJ1-5, with 8 bases matching TRBD1. There are 14 residues in the CDR3. The germline V gene has CDR1 SNHLY and CDR2 FYNNEI. V lost 5 bases to trimming and J lost 6 bases; unmatched junction nucleotides: 6. In nucleotides, the CDR3 is TGTGCCAGCAGTAGACAGGGGCCGGGTCAGCCCCAGCATTTT. Protein: CASSRQGPGQPQHF.

The chain links TRBV7-9 to TRBJ1-2; D might be TRBD1 (6 bases). CDR1 is SEHNR, CDR2 FQNEAQ, per germline (reference sequence). The germline V and J ends were trimmed by 1 base and 2 bases, with 11 bases remaining between them. The CDR3 is 15 residues long. CDR3 protein: CASSLGIQGNYGYTF. As DNA, the CDR3 is TGTGCCAGCAGCTTAGGTATCCAGGGGAACTATGGCTACACCTTC.

The V and J genes are TRBV28 and TRBJ1-1; D remains unclear. Germline values: CDR1 MDHEN, CDR2 SYDVKM. The CDR3 is 12 amino acids. V was shortened by 2 bases and J by 1 base, with 2 bases between the two germline ends. CDR3 nucleotides: TGTGCCAGCAGTTTACGGAACACTGAAGCTTTCTTT. Translating it yields CASSLRNTEAFF. The variable domain in full, with the rest retrieved from reference TRBV28 and TRBJ1-1, is DVKVTQSSRYLVKRTGEKVFLECVQDMDHENMFWYRQDPGLGLRLIYFSYDVKMKEKGDIPEGYSVSREKKERFSLILESASTNQTSMYLCASSLRNTEAFFGQGTRLTVV.

This clone was counted a few times. The gene calls are TRBV7-2 and TRBJ1-2; maybe TRBD1 (6 bases). CDR1 SGHTA and CDR2 FQGNSA come from the germline V gene. This CDR3 contains 14 residues. Trimming pared 5 bases from V and 3 bases from J, leaving 13 bases between. The CDR3 region has the DNA TGTGCCAGCAGCAAAACAGGGAATCACTATGGCTACACCTTC. Its protein product is CASSKTGNHYGYTF.

The rearrangement uses TRBV6-6 and TRBJ2-3, with 7 bases lining up with TRBD2. Unmatched junction bases numbered 8, after V lost 7 bases and J lost 4 bases. The CDR3 spans 14 residues. Looked up from germline, CDR1 is MNHNY and CDR2 is SVGAGI (reference sequence). CDR3 amino acids: CASNTRAGADTQYF. In nucleotides, the CDR3 is TGTGCCAGCAATACCAGGGCGGGAGCAGATACGCAGTATTTT.

This clone showed up just once. This chain joins TRBV27 and TRBJ2-5; 9 bases are shared with TRBD1. The CDR3 is 15 amino acids. Trimming took 5 bases from V and 5 from J; bases not matched to a gene: 9. The V gene's germline CDR1 is MNHEY and CDR2 SMNVEV (reference sequence). CDR3 loop: CASSGLTGGTETQYF. The CDR3 nucleotides are TGTGCCAGCAGTGGGTTGACAGGGGGAACGGAGACCCAGTACTTC.

This chain connects TRBV5-1 to TRBJ2-4, with 9 positions matching TRBD2. V was clipped by 0 bases and J by 6 bases; unmatched bases: 10. From germline, CDR1 is SGHRS and CDR2 YFSETQ. The CDR3 totals 17 residues. The CDR3: CASSLDGSGSGLNIQYF. In DNA, the CDR3 is TGCGCCAGCAGCTTGGATGGTAGCGGGAGTGGTCTAAACATTCAGTACTTC.

The chain uses TRBV5-4 and TRBJ2-1; a possible D gene is TRBD1 (6 bases). Trimming removed 0 bases at V and 2 bases at J, with 9 bases between. This CDR3 has 15 amino acids. Looked up from germline, CDR1 is SGHNT and CDR2 is YYREEE (reference sequence). CDR3 protein: CASSLGTAAYNEQFF. CDR3 bases: TGTGCCAGCAGCTTGGGGACAGCAGCCTACAATGAGCAGTTCTTC.

J is TRBJ2-7 and V is TRBV7-2; TRBD2 aligns across 7 bases. Germline values: CDR1 SGHTA, CDR2 FQGNSA. The CDR3 contains 16 residues. With V trimmed by 1 base and J by 2 bases, 8 bases remained unmatched. The chain's CDR3 is CASSLEYGGRPYEQYF. DNA for the CDR3: TGTGCCAGCAGCTTAGAATACGGGGGGAGACCCTACGAGCAGTACTTC. Filled out from reference TRBV7-2 and TRBJ2-7, the complete variable domain reads GAGVSQSPSNKVTEKGKDVELRCDPISGHTALYWYRQSLGQGLEFLIYFQGNSAPDKSGLPSDRFSAERTGGSVSTLTIQRTQQEDSAVYLCASSLEYGGRPYEQYFGPGTRLTVT.

The chain recombines TRBV19 with TRBJ2-4; no firm D call. The V end was cut by 5 bases, the J end by 0 bases, with 11 bases between. This CDR3 has 15 residues. Germline lookup yields CDR1 LNHDA and CDR2 SQIVND (reference sequence). DNA for the CDR3: TGTGCCAGTAGTCCGAGAGTTTTAGCCAAAAACATTCAGTACTTC. Amino acid sequence: CASSPRVLAKNIQYF.

The chain is built from TRBV28 and TRBJ1-1; unclear D gene. The CDR3 loop spans 15 amino acids. Germline CDR1 and CDR2: MDHEN and SYDVKM. The ends were cut back, 2 bases at V and 0 bases at J, with 10 bases in the middle. This CDR3 reads CASSLDGSMNTEAFF. The CDR3 DNA follows: TGTGCCAGCAGTTTAGATGGGAGCATGAACACTGAAGCTTTCTTT.

In this sample, this clone turned up a few times. The J gene is TRBJ2-7, the V gene TRBV19; TRBD2 might be the D (8 bases). Deletions cut 4 bases from V and 2 bases from J, with 12 bases between. Germline V lookup: CDR1 LNHDA, CDR2 SQIVND (reference sequence). CDR3 length equals 14 residues. CDR3 nucleotide sequence: TGTGCCAGTAGTACAGGGGGACTAGCCTACGAGCAGTACTTC. Its protein is CASSTGGLAYEQYF.

The CDR3 nucleotides read TGTGCCAGCAGCTTGTCCCAGACAGGGACTAATGAAAAACTGTTTTTT. This sequence encodes CASSLSQTGTNEKLFF. This chain joins TRBV7-2 and TRBJ1-4, with 7 bases that match TRBD1. This CDR3 region has 16 residues. Germline loops: CDR1 SGHTA, CDR2 FQGNSA. V gave up 3 bases and J gave up 2 bases; unmatched junction bases: 6.

The rearrangement joins TRBV7-2 to TRBJ2-2; 13 bases line up with TRBD2. The CDR3 sequence is 15 residues long. The J segment lost 6 bases and the V segment lost 6 bases, leaving 4 bases of the junction unmatched. Germline loops: CDR1 SGHTA, CDR2 FQGNSA. CDR3 DNA sequence: TGTGCCAGCAGTTTCACTAGCGGGGGGGCCGGGGAGCTGTTTTTT. Protein: CASSFTSGGAGELFF.

The chain carries TRBV19 and TRBJ2-3, with 8 bases aligning to TRBD1. Germline values: CDR1 LNHDA, CDR2 SQIVND (reference sequence). CDR3 length: 13 amino acids. V gave up 4 bases and J gave up 7 bases; unmatched junction bases: 4. The CDR3 sequence: CASSTTGGHTQYF. CDR3 DNA sequence: TGTGCCAGTAGTACTACAGGGGGTCATACGCAGTATTTT.

The chain has TRBV11-2 and TRBJ2-5, with TRBD2 identical over 12 bases. The DNA matches TRBJ2-7 better at its end, which makes the J call doubtful. Looked up from germline, CDR1 is SGHAT and CDR2 is FQNNGV. The CDR3 spans 16 residues. The CDR3 region has the DNA TGTGCCAGCAGCCGGGGACTAGCGGGCATAACCTACGAGCAGTACTTC. Amino acids: CASSRGLAGITYEQYF.

The chain couples TRBV5-1 to TRBJ2-7; D may be TRBD2 (6 bases). V lost 0 bases and J lost 6, with 13 bases in between. The germline CDR1 and CDR2 sequences are SGHRS and YFSETQ. The CDR3 loop spans 14 amino acids. The CDR3 is CASSLATSRFEQYF. The CDR3 DNA reads TGCGCCAGCAGCTTGGCCACTAGCAGGTTCGAGCAGTACTTC.

The genes are TRBV5-4 and TRBJ1-5, with D hard to call. Germline V CDR1 and CDR2: SGHNT, YYREEE (reference sequence). Deletions cut 1 base from V and 4 bases from J, with 12 bases between. The CDR3 is made up of 15 amino acids. CDR3 bases: TGTGCCAGCAGCTTGCACCAGAATCGTAATCAGCCCCAGCATTTT. Translation gives CASSLHQNRNQPQHF.

This clone was seen just once. The chain carries TRBV6-5 and TRBJ2-7; 7 positions agree with TRBD2. The CDR3 extends over 14 amino acids. Germline V gene data show CDR1 as MNHEY and CDR2 as SVGAGI. With V trimmed by 5 bases and J by 2 bases, 6 bases remained unmatched. CDR3 DNA sequence: TGTGCCAGCAGTGACGGGGGGATAGCCTACGAGCAGTACTTC. It specifies CASSDGGIAYEQYF.

The V gene is TRBV27, the J gene TRBJ2-1, with D possibly TRBD2 on 5 matching bases. This CDR3 is built from 16 residues. V gave up 2 bases and J gave up 1 base, with 12 bases separating them. Germline CDR1 and CDR2: MNHEY and SMNVEV (reference sequence). CDR3 loop: CASSLNGELSYNEQFF. CDR3 bases: TGTGCCAGCAGTTTAAACGGGGAACTTTCCTACAATGAGCAGTTCTTC.

Worth noting for this clone: Given a far larger clone just one base away, this is likely a sequencing read error. V and J are TRBV29-1 and TRBJ2-1; TRBD2 aligns across 10 bases. V shed 3 bases and J 4 bases; nucleotides not matched to a gene: 12. CDR1 SQVTM and CDR2 ANQGSEA come from the germline V gene. The CDR3 is 17 amino acids. The CDR3 DNA reads TGCAGCGTTGACCAAGCCGGGACTAGCGCGTTATACAATGAGCAGTTCTTC. The encoded protein is CSVDQAGTSALYNEQFF.

Regarding this clone: Other DNA sequences in this sample translate to the same CDR3. CDR3 amino acids: CASSQDRTGQYGYTF. For the CDR3, the DNA is TGCGCCAGCAGCCAAGATCGGACAGGCCAATATGGCTACACCTTC. V gene TRBV4-3 combines with J gene TRBJ1-2; 7 nucleotides agree with TRBD1. Germline CDR1 LGHNA, CDR2 YSLEER. Trimming at V came to 0 bases and at J to 5 bases, leaving 6 bases not matched to a gene. The CDR3 contains 15 residues.